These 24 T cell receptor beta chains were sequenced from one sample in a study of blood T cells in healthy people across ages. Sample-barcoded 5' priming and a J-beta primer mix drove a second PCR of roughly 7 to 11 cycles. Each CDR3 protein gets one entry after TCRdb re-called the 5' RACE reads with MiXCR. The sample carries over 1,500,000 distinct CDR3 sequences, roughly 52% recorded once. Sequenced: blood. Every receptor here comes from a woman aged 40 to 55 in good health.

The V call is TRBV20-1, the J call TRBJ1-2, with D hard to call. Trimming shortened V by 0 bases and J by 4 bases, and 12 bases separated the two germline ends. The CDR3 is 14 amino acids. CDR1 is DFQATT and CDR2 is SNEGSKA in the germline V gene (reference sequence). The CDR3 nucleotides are TGCAGTGCTAGAGATCCAAACTTCTCCTATGGCTACACCTTC. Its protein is CSARDPNFSYGYTF.

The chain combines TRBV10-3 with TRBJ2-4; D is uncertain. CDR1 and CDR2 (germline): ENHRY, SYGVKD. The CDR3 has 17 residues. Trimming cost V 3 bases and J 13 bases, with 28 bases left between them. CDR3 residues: CAISDPPRTEFSYGQYF. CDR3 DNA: TGTGCCATCAGTGACCCTCCTCGGACGGAATTCTCCTACGGGCAGTACTTC.

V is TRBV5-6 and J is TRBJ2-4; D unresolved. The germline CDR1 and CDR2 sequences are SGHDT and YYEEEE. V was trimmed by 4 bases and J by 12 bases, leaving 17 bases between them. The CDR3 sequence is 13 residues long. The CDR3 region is CASSARSAASQYF. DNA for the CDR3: TGTGCCAGCAGCGCCCGGAGTGCCGCGAGTCAGTACTTC.

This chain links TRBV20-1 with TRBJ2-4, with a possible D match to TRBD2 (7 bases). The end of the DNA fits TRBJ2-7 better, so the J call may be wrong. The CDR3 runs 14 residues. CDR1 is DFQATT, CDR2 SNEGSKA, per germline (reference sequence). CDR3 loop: CSARGGLAVFEQYF. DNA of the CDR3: TGCAGTGCTAGAGGGGGGCTAGCGGTTTTCGAGCAGTACTTC.

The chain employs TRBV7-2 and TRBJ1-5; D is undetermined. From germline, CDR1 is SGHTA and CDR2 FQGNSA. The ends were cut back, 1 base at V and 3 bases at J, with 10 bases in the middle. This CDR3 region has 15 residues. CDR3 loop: CASSLGRDFNQPQHF. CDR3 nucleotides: TGTGCCAGCAGCTTAGGACGAGACTTCAATCAGCCCCAGCATTTT.

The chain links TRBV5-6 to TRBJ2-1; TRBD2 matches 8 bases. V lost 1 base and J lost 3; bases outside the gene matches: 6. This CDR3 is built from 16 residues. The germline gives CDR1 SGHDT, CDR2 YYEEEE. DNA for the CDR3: TGTGCCAGCAGCTTGACCGCGGGGGGTTTCTACAATGAGCAGTTCTTC. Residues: CASSLTAGGFYNEQFF.

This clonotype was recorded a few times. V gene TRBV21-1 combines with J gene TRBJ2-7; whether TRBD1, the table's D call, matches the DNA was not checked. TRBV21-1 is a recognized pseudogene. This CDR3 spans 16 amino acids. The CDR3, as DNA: TGTGCCAGCAGGATCCCCCGGGGGGGGACCTCCTACGAGCAGTACTTC. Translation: CASRIPRGGTSYEQYF.

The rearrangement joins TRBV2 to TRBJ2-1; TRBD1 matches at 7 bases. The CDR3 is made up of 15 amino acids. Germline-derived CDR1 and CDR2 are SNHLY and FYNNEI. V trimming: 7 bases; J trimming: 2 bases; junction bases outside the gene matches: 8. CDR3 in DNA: TGTGCCAGCACCATAGAGGGGACAGCCTACAATGAGCAGTTCTTC. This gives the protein CASTIEGTAYNEQFF. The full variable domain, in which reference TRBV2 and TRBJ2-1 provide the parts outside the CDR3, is EPEVTQTPSHQVTQMGQEVILRCVPISNHLYFYWYRQILGQKVEFLVSFYNNEISEKSEIFDDQFSVERPDGSNFTLKIRSTKLEDSAMYFCASTIEGTAYNEQFFGPGTRLTVL.

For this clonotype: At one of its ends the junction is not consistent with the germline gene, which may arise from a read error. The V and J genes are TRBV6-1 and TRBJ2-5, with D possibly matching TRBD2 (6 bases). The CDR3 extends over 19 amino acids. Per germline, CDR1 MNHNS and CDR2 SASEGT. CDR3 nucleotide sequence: TGTGCCAGCAGCGAAGAGACCACTGGGGAGGAAAAGAACCAAGAGACCCAGTACTTC. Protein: CASSEETTGEEKNQETQYF.

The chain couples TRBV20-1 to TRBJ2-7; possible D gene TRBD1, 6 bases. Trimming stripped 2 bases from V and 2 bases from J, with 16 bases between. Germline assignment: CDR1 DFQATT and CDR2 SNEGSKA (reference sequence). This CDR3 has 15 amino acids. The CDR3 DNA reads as TGCAGTGCTAGACCCCCAGGGGCCCTTGCCTACGAGCAGTACTTC. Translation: CSARPPGALAYEQYF.

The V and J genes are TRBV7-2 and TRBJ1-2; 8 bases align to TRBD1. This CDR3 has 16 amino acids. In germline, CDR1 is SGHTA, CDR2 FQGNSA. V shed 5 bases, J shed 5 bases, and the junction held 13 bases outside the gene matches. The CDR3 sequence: CASSRTRTGQSYGYTF. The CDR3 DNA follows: TGTGCCAGCAGCCGAACGCGGACAGGGCAGTCTTATGGCTACACCTTC.

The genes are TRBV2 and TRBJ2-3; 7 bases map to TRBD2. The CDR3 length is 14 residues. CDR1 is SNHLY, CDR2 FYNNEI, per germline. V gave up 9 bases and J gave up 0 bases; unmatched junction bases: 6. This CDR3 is CARSVGGSTDTQYF. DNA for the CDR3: TGTGCCAGAAGCGTCGGGGGGAGCACAGATACGCAGTATTTT.

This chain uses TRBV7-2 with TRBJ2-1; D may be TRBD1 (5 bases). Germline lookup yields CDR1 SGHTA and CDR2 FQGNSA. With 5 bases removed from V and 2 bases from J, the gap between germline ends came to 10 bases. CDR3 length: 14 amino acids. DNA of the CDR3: TGTGCCAGCAGCCAACAGGAGACCTACAATGAGCAGTTCTTC. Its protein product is CASSQQETYNEQFF.

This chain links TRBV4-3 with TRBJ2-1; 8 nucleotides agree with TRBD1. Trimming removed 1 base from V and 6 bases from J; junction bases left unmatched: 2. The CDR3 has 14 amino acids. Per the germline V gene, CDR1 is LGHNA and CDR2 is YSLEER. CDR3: CASSQAGQGNEQFF. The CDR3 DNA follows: TGCGCCAGCAGCCAAGCAGGACAGGGCAATGAGCAGTTCTTC.

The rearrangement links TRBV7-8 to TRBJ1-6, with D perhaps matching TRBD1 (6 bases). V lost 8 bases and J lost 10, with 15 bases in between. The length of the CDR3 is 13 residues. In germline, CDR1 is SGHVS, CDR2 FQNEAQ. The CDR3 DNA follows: TGTGCCAGCGGCCAATCACAGGGATCACCCCTCCACTTT. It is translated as CASGQSQGSPLHF. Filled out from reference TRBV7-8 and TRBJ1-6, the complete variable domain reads GAGVSQSPRYKVAKRGQDVALRCDPISGHVSLFWYQQALGQGPEFLTYFQNEAQLDKSGLPSDRFFAERPEGSVSTLKIQRTQQEDSAVYLCASGQSQGSPLHFGNGTRLTVT.

The CDR3 here is CASSLAAQYQETQYF. Here the CDR3 DNA reads TGTGCCAGCAGCTTAGCGGCTCAGTACCAAGAGACCCAGTACTTC. The chain couples TRBV9 to TRBJ2-5; maybe TRBD2 (6 bases). Germline CDR1 is SGDLS and CDR2 is YYNGEE. Trimming removed 4 bases from V and 0 bases from J, with 13 bases in between. The CDR3 loop spans 15 amino acids.

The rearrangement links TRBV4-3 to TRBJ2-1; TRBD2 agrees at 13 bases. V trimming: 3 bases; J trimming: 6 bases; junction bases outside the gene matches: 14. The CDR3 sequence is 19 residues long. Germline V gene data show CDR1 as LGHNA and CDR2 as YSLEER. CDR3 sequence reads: CASSHVTSGGTLGLNEQFF. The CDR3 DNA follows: TGCGCCAGCAGCCACGTGACTAGCGGGGGGACCTTGGGGCTCAATGAGCAGTTCTTC.

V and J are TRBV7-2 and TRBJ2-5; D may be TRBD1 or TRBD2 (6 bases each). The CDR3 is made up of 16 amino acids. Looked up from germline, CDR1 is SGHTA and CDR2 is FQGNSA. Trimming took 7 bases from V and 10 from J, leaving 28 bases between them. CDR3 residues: CASMLLAATGLRDQYF. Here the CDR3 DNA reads TGTGCCAGCATGCTCTTGGCTGCGACAGGCTTGCGGGACCAGTACTTC.

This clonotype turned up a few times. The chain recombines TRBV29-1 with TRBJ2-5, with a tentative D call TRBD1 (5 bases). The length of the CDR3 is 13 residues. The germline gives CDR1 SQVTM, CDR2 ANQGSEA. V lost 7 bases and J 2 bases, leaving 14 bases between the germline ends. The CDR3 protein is CSGTQVPQETQYF. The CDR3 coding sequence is TGCAGCGGGACACAGGTACCTCAAGAGACCCAGTACTTC.

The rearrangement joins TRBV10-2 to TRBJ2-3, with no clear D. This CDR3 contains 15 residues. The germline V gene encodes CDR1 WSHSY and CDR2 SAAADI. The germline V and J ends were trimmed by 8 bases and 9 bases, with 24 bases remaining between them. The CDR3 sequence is CASEDQSQKSDTQYF. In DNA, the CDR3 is TGCGCCAGCGAAGATCAGTCTCAGAAATCGGACACGCAGTATTTT.

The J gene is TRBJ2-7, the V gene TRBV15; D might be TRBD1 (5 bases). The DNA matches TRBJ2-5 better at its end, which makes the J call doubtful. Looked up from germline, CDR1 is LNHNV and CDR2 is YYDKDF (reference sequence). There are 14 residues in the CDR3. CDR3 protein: CATGAERGMVTQYF. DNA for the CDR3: TGTGCCACCGGGGCTGAGAGAGGAATGGTGACCCAGTACTTC.

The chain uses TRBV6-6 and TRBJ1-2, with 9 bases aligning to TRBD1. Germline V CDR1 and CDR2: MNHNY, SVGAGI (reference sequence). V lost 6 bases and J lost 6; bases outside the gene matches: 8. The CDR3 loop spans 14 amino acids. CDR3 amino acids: CASSIQQGANGYTF. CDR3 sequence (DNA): TGTGCCAGCAGCATACAACAGGGGGCAAATGGCTACACCTTC.

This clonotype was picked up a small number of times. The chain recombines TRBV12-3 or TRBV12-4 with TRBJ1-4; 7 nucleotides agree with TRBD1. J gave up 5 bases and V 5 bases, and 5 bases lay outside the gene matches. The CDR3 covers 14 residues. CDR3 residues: CASSRQGPNEKLFF. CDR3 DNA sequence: TGTGCCAGCAGTCGACAGGGCCCCAATGAAAAACTGTTTTTT.

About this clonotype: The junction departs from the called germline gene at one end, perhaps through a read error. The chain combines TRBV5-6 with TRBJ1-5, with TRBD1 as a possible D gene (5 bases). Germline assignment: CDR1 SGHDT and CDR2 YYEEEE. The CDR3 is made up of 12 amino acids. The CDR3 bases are TGTGCCAGTAGCTCGGTAAGGGGGCCCCAGCATTTT. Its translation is CASSSVRGPQHF.